This entry describes one T cell receptor (beta chain). This sample was taken from a study of blood T cell repertoires in COVID-19. The overall study: Samples taken during acute and convalescent COVID-19 were collected in the United States, Italy and Spain. T cells, B-cell-depleted T cells, or PBMCs provided the cDNA or gDNA that served as material.

Trimming cost V 3 bases and J 9 bases; bases outside gene matches: 8. The V gene's germline CDR1 is SGHAT and CDR2 FQNNGV. The CDR3 spans 15 residues. Methods used by the authors: Reference gene primer amplification yielded estimated nucleated cell counts. Sequencing used immunoSEQ multiplex PCR; TCRdb keeps in-frame clones, though not all of them. V and J calls and clone size follow that table, whereas D and trimming were derived from the DNA. The sample includes around 140,000 clones, around 90% of them seen just once. This receptor was taken from a woman aged 50 to 65 with acute or convalescent COVID-19. This chain uses TRBV11-2 with TRBJ2-1; 10 bases match TRBD2. Sequenced material: peripheral blood. The CDR3 loop reads CASSFRLAGDLEQFF. The CDR3 region has the DNA TGTGCCAGCAGCTTCAGGCTAGCGGGAGACCTTGAGCAGTTCTTC.